These 20 T cell receptor beta chains originate from one sample sequenced in a study of blood T cell repertoires in COVID-19. Repertoires were generated with immunoSEQ multiplex PCR, while TCRdb's copy carries only in-frame clones and drops some. Among fewer than 250,000 clones listed, around 78% were seen once. Material for sequencing was peripheral blood. The receptors here all came from an older woman with active or convalescent COVID-19.

CDR3 residues: CASSLDTQGAEAFF. The CDR3 DNA reads TGTGCCAGCAGCTTAGATACCCAGGGTGCCGAAGCTTTCTTT. This sequence joins TRBV11-3 and TRBJ1-1; weak D call: TRBD1 (5 bases). This CDR3 spans 14 amino acids. The ends were cut back, 0 bases at V and 8 bases at J, with 13 bases in the middle. Germline CDR1 SGHNT, CDR2 YENEEA.

The chain is built from TRBV5-1 and TRBJ2-3; perhaps TRBD1 as D (6 bases). Trimming shortened V by 6 bases and J by 0 bases, and 11 bases separated the two germline ends. Germline CDR1 reads SGHRS; CDR2 reads YFSETQ. The CDR3 runs 14 residues. CDR3 sequence (DNA): TGCGCCAGCATGAGAGGGGGTAGCACAGATACGCAGTATTTT. Its translation: CASMRGGSTDTQYF.

This chain uses TRBV7-8 with TRBJ1-1; no clear D. CDR3 length: 14 residues. V was pared by 1 base and J by 3 bases, with 9 bases between. The V gene's germline CDR1 is SGHVS and CDR2 FQNEAQ. The CDR3 sequence is CASSLERGYTEAFF. CDR3 in DNA: TGTGCCAGCAGCTTAGAAAGAGGATACACTGAAGCTTTCTTT. The full variable domain, in which reference TRBV7-8 and TRBJ1-1 provide the parts outside the CDR3, is GAGVSQSPRYKVAKRGQDVALRCDPISGHVSLFWYQQALGQGPEFLTYFQNEAQLDKSGLPSDRFFAERPEGSVSTLKIQRTQQEDSAVYLCASSLERGYTEAFFGQGTRLTVV.

V is TRBV6-4 and J is TRBJ1-2; 7 bases map to TRBD1. CDR3 size: 13 residues. Unmatched junction bases numbered 3, after V lost 4 bases and J lost 4 bases. Germline assignment: CDR1 MRHNA and CDR2 SNTAGT. The CDR3 sequence is CASSGGTAYGYTF. As DNA, the CDR3 is TGTGCCAGCAGTGGCGGGACAGCCTATGGCTACACCTTC.

The chain has TRBV11-3 and TRBJ2-1; D is unclear. V lost 5 bases, J lost 8 bases, and 16 bases lay in between. This CDR3 is 14 amino acids long. From germline, CDR1 is SGHNT and CDR2 YENEEA. CDR3 protein: CASSPLGRGHEQFF. CDR3 in DNA: TGTGCCAGCAGCCCCCTAGGAAGAGGTCATGAGCAGTTCTTC.

Details on this clone: Distinct nucleotide sequences in the sample also encode this CDR3. This chain connects TRBV4-3 to TRBJ2-7; the D gene is possibly TRBD2 (6 bases). From germline, CDR1 is LGHNA and CDR2 YSLEER. This CDR3 is built from 15 residues. V was pared by 3 bases and J by 4 bases, with 16 bases between. In nucleotides, the CDR3 is TGCGCCAGCAGCCAGCGGGGCGGGGCGTCGTACGAGCAGTACTTC. Protein sequence: CASSQRGGASYEQYF.

The V gene is TRBV5-6, the J gene TRBJ1-2; no clear D. Trimming took off 5 bases at V and 8 bases at J, with 10 bases between the two ends. Germline assignment: CDR1 SGHDT and CDR2 YYEEEE. The CDR3 spans 11 residues. CDR3 sequence (DNA): TGTGCCAGCAGGCGGGGTGGGGGCTACACCTTC. As protein: CASRRGGGYTF.

V usage is TRBV7-9 and J usage is TRBJ2-1; 9 bases align to TRBD2. Trimming cost V 3 bases and J 3 bases; bases outside gene matches: 9. The germline V gene encodes CDR1 SEHNR and CDR2 FQNEAQ (reference sequence). CDR3 length: 17 residues. CDR3 DNA: TGTGCCAGCAGCTTGGGGGCCGGGACTAGCTTCTACAATGAGCAGTTCTTC. It codes for CASSLGAGTSFYNEQFF.

The V and J genes are TRBV18 and TRBJ1-1; D perhaps matches TRBD1 (6 bases). The CDR3 length is 16 residues. The V gene lost 0 bases and the J gene lost 0 bases, with 11 bases spanning the gap. CDR1 is KGHSH, CDR2 LQKENI, per germline. CDR3 region: CASSPPGRDMNTEAFF. Written as DNA, the CDR3 is TGTGCCAGCTCACCACCGGGGAGGGACATGAACACTGAAGCTTTCTTT.

There are a few counts of this clone. The chain carries TRBV4-1 and TRBJ1-1; D is possibly TRBD1 (5 bases). V was pared by 2 bases and J by 3 bases, with 16 bases between. The V gene's germline CDR1 is MGHRA and CDR2 YSYEKL. The CDR3 spans 16 residues. CDR3 nucleotides: TGCGCCAGCAGCCAAATGGGGGGAAGGGGATACACTGAAGCTTTCTTT. Translation: CASSQMGGRGYTEAFF.

As DNA, the CDR3 is TGTGCCTGGAGTGTAGGGGCGAGTTCTGGAAACACCATATATTTT. Amino acids: CAWSVGASSGNTIYF. The chain carries TRBV30 and TRBJ1-3; D is possibly TRBD1 (5 bases). The CDR3 consists of 15 residues. V was cut by 0 bases and J by 1 base, with 10 bases left in between. Germline CDR1 GTSNPN, CDR2 SVGIG (reference sequence).

This clone showed up just a few times. The chain recombines TRBV10-1 with TRBJ1-1; D ambiguous. V lost 3 bases to trimming and J lost 11 bases, with 16 bases between them. The CDR3 loop spans 13 amino acids. The V gene's germline CDR1 is WNHNN and CDR2 SYGVQD (reference sequence). This CDR3 is CASSDVVGSEAFF. CDR3 DNA sequence: TGCGCCAGCAGTGATGTTGTTGGAAGCGAGGCTTTCTTT.

The chain recombines TRBV30 with TRBJ1-5; a weak D match, TRBD1 (5 bases). V was pared by 1 base and J by 3 bases, with 10 bases between. CDR3 size: 14 residues. CDR1 GTSNPN and CDR2 SVGIG come from the germline V gene (reference sequence). The CDR3 DNA follows: TGTGCCTGGAGTGCACAGGTATCCAATCAGCCCCAGCATTTT. Protein: CAWSAQVSNQPQHF.

In DNA, the CDR3 is TGTGCCAGCAGCCCCGATGGGCCTGTGAGCTCTGAAAAACTGTTTTTT. It specifies CASSPDGPVSSEKLFF. The rearrangement joins TRBV7-9 to TRBJ1-4; D remains ambiguous. The V end lost 5 bases, the J end lost 7 bases, and 20 bases lay between the germline ends. CDR3 length: 16 amino acids. CDR1 is SEHNR and CDR2 is FQNEAQ in the germline V gene (reference sequence).

Note on this clone: Mismatch with germline at one junction end may stem from a read error. This sample also contains other DNA sequences that code for the same CDR3. The chain links TRBV5-4 to TRBJ2-7; 7 bases align to TRBD2. The CDR3 consists of 15 residues. Germline-derived CDR1 and CDR2 are SGHNT and YYREEE (reference sequence). In nucleotides, the CDR3 is TGTGCCAGTAGCTTGGTGGGGGAGGGCCACTACGAGCAGTACTTC. Its translation is CASSLVGEGHYEQYF.

The V call is TRBV2, the J call TRBJ2-2, with 9 bases fitting TRBD2. The germline CDR1 and CDR2 sequences are SNHLY and FYNNEI. There are 15 residues in the CDR3. After removal of 8 bases from V and 4 bases from J, the junction contained 8 bases not matched to a gene. The CDR3 region is CASGPGLAFTGELFF. CDR3 sequence (DNA): TGTGCCAGCGGCCCGGGACTAGCCTTCACCGGGGAGCTGTTTTTT.

The genes are TRBV5-1 and TRBJ2-7; D might be TRBD2 (5 bases). The CDR3 has 14 amino acids. Germline assignment: CDR1 SGHRS and CDR2 YFSETQ. Trimming left V 1 base short and J 0 bases short, with 8 bases between. Here the CDR3 reads CASSLTGSSYEQYF. CDR3 DNA sequence: TGCGCCAGCAGCTTGACGGGAAGCTCCTACGAGCAGTACTTC. The variable domain in full, with the rest retrieved from reference TRBV5-1 and TRBJ2-7, is KAGVTQTPRYLIKTRGQQVTLSCSPISGHRSVSWYQQTPGQGLQFLFEYFSETQRNKGNFPGRFSGRQFSNSRSEMNVSTLELGDSALYLCASSLTGSSYEQYFGPGTRLTVT.

The chain has TRBV5-5 and TRBJ2-5, with D possibly being TRBD2 (7 bases). The CDR3 is 17 amino acids. V was trimmed by 2 bases and J by 5 bases, leaving 22 bases between them. Per the germline V gene, CDR1 is SGHKS and CDR2 is YYEKEE (reference sequence). The CDR3 is CASSFLVSGGLGETQYF. CDR3 nucleotides: TGTGCCAGCAGCTTCTTAGTCTCCGGGGGGCTGGGGGAGACCCAGTACTTC. Using reference TRBV5-5 and TRBJ2-5 for the parts outside the CDR3, the full variable domain is DAGVTQSPTHLIKTRGQQVTLRCSPISGHKSVSWYQQVLGQGPQFIFQYYEKEERGRGNFPDRFSARQFPNYSSELNVNALLLGDSALYLCASSFLVSGGLGETQYFGPGTRLLVL.

This clone was detected only once. The rearrangement joins TRBV10-3 to TRBJ2-1; unclear D gene. CDR1 is ENHRY, CDR2 SYGVKD, per germline. The CDR3 length is 11 residues. The CDR3 is CPGPPLDEQFF. CDR3 in DNA: TGTCCTGGCCCACCCCTCGATGAGCAGTTCTTC.

The chain uses TRBV20-1 and TRBJ2-5; no definite D call. Germline CDR1 reads DFQATT; CDR2 reads SNEGSKA (reference sequence). The CDR3 has 10 amino acids. V lost 3 bases and J 8 bases, leaving 7 bases between the germline ends. The CDR3 DNA reads as TGCAGTGCTAGGAGGAATACCCAGTACTTC. This gives the protein CSARRNTQYF.